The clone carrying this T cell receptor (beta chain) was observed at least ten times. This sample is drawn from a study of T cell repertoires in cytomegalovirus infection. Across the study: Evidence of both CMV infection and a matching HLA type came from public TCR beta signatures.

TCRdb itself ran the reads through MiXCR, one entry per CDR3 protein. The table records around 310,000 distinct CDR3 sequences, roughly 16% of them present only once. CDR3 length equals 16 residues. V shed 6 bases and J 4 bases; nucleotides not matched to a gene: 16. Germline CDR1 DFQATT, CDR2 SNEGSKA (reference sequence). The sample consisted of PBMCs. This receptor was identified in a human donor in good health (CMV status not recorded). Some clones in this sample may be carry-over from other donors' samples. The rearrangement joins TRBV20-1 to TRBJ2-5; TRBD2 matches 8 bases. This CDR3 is CSAPRRLAGRRETQYF. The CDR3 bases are TGCAGTGCCCCTCGCCGCCTAGCGGGCCGCAGAGAGACCCAGTACTTC.